The rows below give T cell receptor beta chains drawn from one sample of a study of T cells in Graves' hyperthyroidism and ophthalmopathy. TCRdb itself ran the multiplex PCR reads through MiXCR, one entry per CDR3 protein. The sample yields a few hundred thousand distinct CDR3 sequences, roughly 13% seen once. The sequenced sample was blood. The receptors come from a young woman with Graves' hyperthyroidism. The CDR3 runs from the conserved cysteine through the conserved F or W. The D gene is left open where the match is weak. For some rows the clone size is stated as once, few or many, or as a class when expanded; others skip it.

clone size: many
V gene: TRBV27
J gene: TRBJ2-5
D gene: TRBD2
CDR3 protein: CASSPRTRSGETQYF
CDR3 DNA: TGTGCCAGCAGTCCCCGGACTAGATCTGGCGAGACCCAGTACTTC

clone size: many
V gene: TRBV6-5
J gene: TRBJ2-3
D gene: TRBD1
CDR3 protein: CASSYSQGATDTQYF
CDR3 DNA: TGTGCCAGCAGTTACTCTCAGGGGGCCACAGATACGCAGTATTTT

clone size: many
V gene: TRBV28
J gene: TRBJ1-4
D gene: -
CDR3 protein: CASSLPREKLFF
CDR3 DNA: TGTGCCAGCAGCCTACCTAGAGAAAAACTGTTTTTT

clone size: few
V gene: TRBV15
J gene: TRBJ2-2
D gene: TRBD2
CDR3 protein: CATSPTGGNTGELFF
CDR3 DNA: TGTGCCACCAGCCCTACGGGAGGGAACACCGGGGAGCTGTTTTTT

clone size: -
V gene: TRBV24-1
J gene: TRBJ1-2
D gene: -
CDR3 protein: CATSAAHGGSYGYTF
CDR3 DNA: TGTGCCACCAGTGCCGCCCACGGGGGCTCCTATGGCTACACCTTC

clone size: -
V gene: TRBV27
J gene: TRBJ2-5
D gene: TRBD2
CDR3 protein: CASSLRLAGGETQYF
CDR3 DNA: TGTGCCAGCAGTTTACGGCTAGCGGGAGGAGAGACCCAGTACTTC

clone size: many
V gene: TRBV12-3/TRBV12-4
J gene: TRBJ1-5
D gene: TRBD1
CDR3 protein: CASRKGGRDLSNQPQHF
CDR3 DNA: TGTGCCAGCAGAAAAGGGGGCCGGGACCTAAGCAATCAGCCCCAGCATTTT

clone size: -
V gene: TRBV29-1
J gene: TRBJ1-3
D gene: -
CDR3 protein: CSVGLGQAGNTIYF
CDR3 DNA: TGCAGCGTTGGATTGGGGCAAGCTGGAAACACCATATATTTT

clone size: -
V gene: TRBV12-3/TRBV12-4
J gene: TRBJ2-1
D gene: TRBD2
CDR3 protein: CASSLEPSGRGPSLYNEQFF
CDR3 DNA: TGTGCCAGCAGTTTAGAGCCTAGCGGGAGGGGCCCTTCCCTTTACAATGAGCAGTTCTTC

clone size: many
V gene: TRBV5-6
J gene: TRBJ1-1
D gene: -
CDR3 protein: CASTPGGGLPEAFF
CDR3 DNA: TGTGCCAGCACCCCGGGAGGGGGGCTCCCTGAAGCTTTCTTT

clone size: -
V gene: TRBV6-1
J gene: TRBJ1-6
D gene: -
CDR3 protein: CAVSRGADNSPLHF
CDR3 DNA: TGTGCCGTATCCCGAGGCGCGGATAATTCACCCCTCCACTTT

clone size: many
V gene: TRBV9
J gene: TRBJ2-1
D gene: -
CDR3 protein: CASSARSGTYNEQFF
CDR3 DNA: TGTGCCAGCAGCGCACGTTCCGGGACCTACAATGAGCAGTTCTTC

clone size: few
V gene: TRBV7-6
J gene: TRBJ2-5
D gene: -
CDR3 protein: CASSLANRVETQYF
CDR3 DNA: TGTGCCAGCAGCTTAGCCAACAGGGTAGAGACCCAGTACTTC

clone size: -
V gene: TRBV5-1
J gene: TRBJ2-5
D gene: -
CDR3 protein: CASSQGTQETQYF
CDR3 DNA: TGCGCCAGCAGCCAAGGGACCCAAGAGACCCAGTACTTC

clone size: many
V gene: TRBV6-1
J gene: TRBJ1-6
D gene: -
CDR3 protein: CASSLDRDNYNSPLHF
CDR3 DNA: TGTGCCAGCAGCTTAGACCGGGACAACTATAATTCACCCCTCCACTTT

clone size: many
V gene: TRBV7-6
J gene: TRBJ1-5
D gene: -
CDR3 protein: CASSPDSNSNQPQHF
CDR3 DNA: TGTGCCAGCAGCCCCGACAGCAATAGCAATCAGCCCCAGCATTTT